The text below deals with one TCR beta chain. Its specificity is unknown. The data derive from a study of graft-versus-host responses after intestinal transplantation. The wider study: All recipients got anti-thymocyte globulin induction, then tacrolimus and steroids for 2 to 4 years. Study outcomes and limitations: GvH clone levels peaked in circulation, and this peak was associated with early post-transplant HvG declines. GvH clonotypes were identified within recipient marrow, with a subset emerging first in ileum or blood. Elevated graft-versus-host to host-versus-graft clonal ratios in allografts were recorded for patients with graft-donor T cell macrochimerism.

The assay was immunoSEQ multiplex PCR, and TCRdb's table has in-frame clones only and misses some. The sample consists of roughly 120,000 clones, 90% of them appearing once. The CDR3 contains 13 residues. The V gene end was trimmed by 7 bases and the J gene end by 2 bases; junction bases not matched to a gene: 6. Germline CDR1 is GTSNPN and CDR2 is SVGIG (reference sequence). The chain is built from TRBV30 and TRBJ1-1; 8 bases agree with TRBD1. Specimen: unstimulated CD4+ T cells sorted from spleen or lymph node cells, collected before intestinal transplant. The sequence came from a human donor who received an intestinal transplant. The CDR3 DNA sequence: TGTGCCTCCACGGCAGGGGGCAACACTGAAGCTTTCTTT. This translates into CASTAGGNTEAFF.